This is a list of T cell receptor beta chains from one sample in a study of T cell clonotyping in hematopoietic cell transplantation. The table came from immunoSEQ multiplex PCR; TCRdb's copy has only in-frame clones and leaves some out. The table shows around 6,000 clones, with roughly 88% occurring only once. The sequencing used peripheral blood mononuclear cells, collected 100 days after allogeneic stem cell transplant. The receptors stem from a female patient aged 50 to 60 who had an allogeneic stem cell transplant from a related donor, so the T cells may come from the graft donor. Some clones in this sample may be carry-over from other donors' samples. CDR3s include the opening cysteine and the closing phenylalanine or tryptophan. Each record gives: D gene, V gene, J gene, CDR3 protein, CDR3 DNA. D genes are given only for firm matches.

D: TRBD1; V: TRBV5-1; J: TRBJ1-4; CDR3: CASSPDREGEKLFF; DNA: TGCGCCAGCAGCCCAGACAGGGAGGGTGAAAAACTGTTTTTT
D: NA; V: TRBV4-1; J: TRBJ1-1; CDR3: CASTSMTARNTEAFF; DNA: TGCGCCAGCACCTCGATGACAGCCAGGAACACTGAAGCTTTCTTT
D: TRBD1; V: TRBV9; J: TRBJ1-5; CDR3: CASSVGTGGNQPQHF; DNA: TGTGCCAGCAGCGTAGGGACAGGGGGCAATCAGCCCCAGCATTTT
D: NA; V: TRBV6-5; J: TRBJ2-2; CDR3: CASSPARVVTGELFF; DNA: TGTGCCAGCAGTCCCGCTAGGGTGGTCACCGGGGAGCTGTTTTTT
D: TRBD2; V: TRBV5-6; J: TRBJ2-7; CDR3: CASSTTSRFFYEQYF; DNA: TGTGCCAGCAGCACGACTAGCCGTTTCTTTTACGAGCAGTACTTC
D: NA; V: TRBV6-6; J: TRBJ1-1; CDR3: CASSELGPGAFF; DNA: TGTGCCAGCTCGGAGCTTGGCCCGGGGGCTTTCTTT
D: NA; V: TRBV14; J: TRBJ1-1; CDR3: CASSPYGGTEAFF; DNA: TGTGCCAGCAGCCCCTACGGCGGTACTGAAGCTTTCTTT
D: NA; V: TRBV4-3; J: TRBJ1-2; CDR3: CASSQAAGLGYGYTF; DNA: TGCGCCAGCAGCCAAGCGGCGGGGCTTGGCTATGGCTACACCTTC
D: NA; V: TRBV14; J: TRBJ1-2; CDR3: CASSQQVVDGYTF; DNA: TGTGCCAGCAGCCAACAGGTGGTGGATGGCTACACCTTC
D: TRBD2; V: TRBV28; J: TRBJ2-1; CDR3: CASRTIRRGGNNEQFF; DNA: TGTGCCAGCAGGACCATACGGCGGGGGGGCAACAATGAGCAGTTCTTC
D: NA; V: TRBV30; J: TRBJ1-1; CDR3: CAWSGLGYEAFF; DNA: TGTGCCTGGAGTGGGCTAGGGTATGAAGCTTTCTTT
D: NA; V: TRBV6-5; J: TRBJ1-1; CDR3: CASSYLRGRAFF; DNA: TGTGCCAGCAGCTACCTACGGGGTAGGGCTTTCTTT
D: NA; V: TRBV30; J: TRBJ1-6; CDR3: CAWSVLGSVSSVYNSPLHF; DNA: TGTGCCTGGAGTGTACTGGGGTCCGTTAGTAGCGTCTATAATTCACCCCTCCACTTT
D: TRBD1; V: TRBV2; J: TRBJ2-3; CDR3: CASRADRGSTDTQYF; DNA: TGTGCCAGCAGGGCAGACAGGGGGAGCACAGATACGCAGTATTTT